This passage covers 6 T cell receptor beta chains from one sample sequenced in a study of T cells in Graves' hyperthyroidism and ophthalmopathy. RNA transcripts gave rise to amplified TCR beta CDR3 regions. TCR CDR3 regions were first amplified by RT-PCR with HTBI primers. Using its own MiXCR run on the multiplex PCR reads, TCRdb lists one record per CDR3 protein. In the table there are approximately 370,000 distinct CDR3 sequences, about 15% of which are singletons. What was sequenced was blood. All receptors derive from a woman aged 25 to 39 with Graves' hyperthyroidism that later progressed to Graves' ophthalmopathy.

This clonotype occurred many times. The genes are TRBV3-1 and TRBJ2-3; TRBD2 might be the D (5 bases). V lost 2 bases and J 1 base, leaving 22 bases between the germline ends. CDR3 size: 19 residues. Germline values: CDR1 LGHDT, CDR2 YNNKEL (reference sequence). In DNA, the CDR3 is TGTGCCAGCAGCCAAAGGATCGGTTCGGGAAGGATCCGCACAGATACGCAGTATTTT. Its protein product is CASSQRIGSGRIRTDTQYF.

Ten or more counts support this clonotype. This chain connects TRBV18 to TRBJ1-2, with D unclear. Germline CDR1 is KGHSH and CDR2 is LQKENI. The length of the CDR3 is 13 residues. Trimming cost V 0 bases and J 13 bases, with 15 bases left between them. The CDR3 bases are TGTGCCAGCTCACCACCCGCATTCCGCTGGGGCACCTTC. It codes for CASSPPAFRWGTF.

This clonotype was counted many times. This sequence joins TRBV20-1 and TRBJ2-7; weak D call: TRBD1 (6 bases). Per the germline V gene, CDR1 is DFQATT and CDR2 is SNEGSKA (reference sequence). The V and J ends lost 5 bases and 4 bases respectively, with 18 bases between them. This CDR3 is built from 14 residues. This chain's CDR3 is CSADPGQYLYEQYF. DNA for the CDR3: TGCAGTGCTGATCCTGGACAGTACCTTTACGAGCAGTACTTC.

This clonotype was seen a few times. The rearrangement links TRBV12-3 or TRBV12-4 to TRBJ2-7; D is possibly TRBD1 (7 bases). The V end lost 6 bases, the J end lost 4 bases, and 16 bases lay between the germline ends. The CDR3 consists of 14 residues. The CDR3, as DNA: TGTGCCAGCAGAAAAACAGGGGAGGCGTACGAGCAGTACTTC. Translated, it gives CASRKTGEAYEQYF.

This clonotype appeared a few times. This chain uses TRBV30 with TRBJ2-1; 7 bases align to TRBD2. V trimming: 7 bases; J trimming: 9 bases; junction bases outside the gene matches: 21. The CDR3 runs 16 residues. The germline V gene encodes CDR1 GTSNPN and CDR2 SVGIG (reference sequence). The CDR3 sequence: CAYLLPQRGLKSEQFF. The CDR3 DNA sequence: TGTGCCTACCTTTTACCCCAGCGGGGACTTAAAAGTGAGCAGTTCTTC.

This clonotype was detected many times. V and J are TRBV2 and TRBJ1-4; D unresolved. The CDR3 runs to 14 residues. CDR1 SNHLY and CDR2 FYNNEI come from the germline V gene. Trimming removed 3 bases at V and 5 bases at J, with 10 bases between. The DNA of the CDR3 is TGTGCCAGCAGTGAGGGGAGGGAGAATGAAAAACTGTTTTTT. Translated, it gives CASSEGRENEKLFF.